This T cell receptor (beta chain) stems from a study of molecular identifiers for immune sequencing clone quantification. In TCRdb, the PCR reads were re-called with MiXCR into one record per CDR3 protein. The sample carries approximately 9,400 distinct CDR3 sequences, about a fifth recorded once. Overall study findings and caveats: Barcode collisions between identical TCR molecules could shrink estimates of highly expanded clone sizes. Naive cells had under 1% of molecules in clones above 20 RNA copies, effectors over 98%. One cell's worth of spiked Jurkat TCR RNA was reportedly detectable among about a million naive cells.

Regarding this clonotype: Its target is unknown.

Naive CD8 sequencing libraries were generated from around 18,000 to 910,000 sorted cells, with 10%, 30% or 50% RNA as input. In germline, CDR1 is MNHEY, CDR2 SVGEGT. The CDR3 extends over 18 amino acids. J lost 0 bases, V lost 6 bases, and 11 bases had no gene match. Sequences were obtained from naive CD8+ T cells from blood, with Jurkat cell RNA spiked in. Described subset: FACS-sorted CD8+CD4-CCR7+CD45RA+ naive T cells. The origin of this receptor is a human donor in good health. Some libraries in this study had Jurkat cell RNA spiked in. The rearrangement uses TRBV6-2 or TRBV6-3 and TRBJ2-1; TRBD2 matches at 10 bases. CDR3 protein: CASSDTPSGGPSYNEQFF. The CDR3 DNA reads as TGTGCCAGCAGCGACACCCCTAGCGGGGGTCCCTCCTACAATGAGCAGTTCTTC.